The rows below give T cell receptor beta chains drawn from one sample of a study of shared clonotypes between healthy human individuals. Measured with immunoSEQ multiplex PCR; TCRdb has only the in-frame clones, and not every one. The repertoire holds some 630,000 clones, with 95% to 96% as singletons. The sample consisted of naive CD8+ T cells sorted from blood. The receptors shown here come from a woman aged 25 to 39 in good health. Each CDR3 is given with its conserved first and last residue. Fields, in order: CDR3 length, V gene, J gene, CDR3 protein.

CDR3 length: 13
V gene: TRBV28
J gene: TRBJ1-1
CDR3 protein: CASTEAGTLQAFF

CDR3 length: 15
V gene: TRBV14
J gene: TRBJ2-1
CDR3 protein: CASSQEITAYNEQFF

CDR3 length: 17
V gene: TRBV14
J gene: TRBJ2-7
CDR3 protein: CASSQDFFLAGVEEQYF

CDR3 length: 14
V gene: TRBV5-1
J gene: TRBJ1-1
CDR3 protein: CASSLRQQNTEAFF

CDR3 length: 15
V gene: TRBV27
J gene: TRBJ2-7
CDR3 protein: CASSHVGTGLYEQYF

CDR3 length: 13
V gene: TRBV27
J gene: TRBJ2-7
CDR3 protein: CASSLGPGGEQYF

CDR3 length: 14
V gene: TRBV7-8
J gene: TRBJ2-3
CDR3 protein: CASHSGSGADTQYF

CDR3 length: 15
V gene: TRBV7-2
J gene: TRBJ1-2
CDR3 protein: CASSSSGGVGDGYTF

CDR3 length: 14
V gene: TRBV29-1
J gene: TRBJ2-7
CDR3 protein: CSVSPSGSPNEQYF

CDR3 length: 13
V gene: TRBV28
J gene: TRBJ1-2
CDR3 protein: CASRWTGYYGYTF

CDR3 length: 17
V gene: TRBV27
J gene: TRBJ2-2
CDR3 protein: CASKGLAGGRYTGELFF

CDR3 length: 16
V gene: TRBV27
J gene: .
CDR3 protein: CASSRLGTSGSYEQYF

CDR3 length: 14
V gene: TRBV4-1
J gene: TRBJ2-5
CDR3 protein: CASSQARGIETQYF

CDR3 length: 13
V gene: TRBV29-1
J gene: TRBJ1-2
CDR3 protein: CSVEIVGEWGYTF

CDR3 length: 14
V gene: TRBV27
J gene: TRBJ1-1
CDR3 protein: CASSPGEGNTEAFF

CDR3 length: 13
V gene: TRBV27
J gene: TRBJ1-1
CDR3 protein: CASSFGGATEAFF

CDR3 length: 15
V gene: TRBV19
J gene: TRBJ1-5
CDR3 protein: CASSIDRGVPQPQHF

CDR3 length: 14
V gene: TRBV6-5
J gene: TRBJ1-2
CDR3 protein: CASSKTGASYGYTF

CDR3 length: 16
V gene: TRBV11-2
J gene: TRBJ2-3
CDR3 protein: CASSLLAARNTDTQYF

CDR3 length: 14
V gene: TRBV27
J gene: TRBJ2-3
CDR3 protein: CASSSWSGPDTQYF

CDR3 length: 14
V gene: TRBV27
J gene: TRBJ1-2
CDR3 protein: CASSSPGMGDGYTF

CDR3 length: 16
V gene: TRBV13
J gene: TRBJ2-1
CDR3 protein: CASSSEAGIPHNEQFF

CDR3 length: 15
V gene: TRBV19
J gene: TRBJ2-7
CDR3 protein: CASSLGDSFSYEQYF

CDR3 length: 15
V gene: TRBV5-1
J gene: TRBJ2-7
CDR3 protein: CASSVYPGQTYEQYF

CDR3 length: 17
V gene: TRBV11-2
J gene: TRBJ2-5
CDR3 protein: CASSARLAGYSAETQYF

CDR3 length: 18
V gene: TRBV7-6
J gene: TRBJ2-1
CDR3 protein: CASSPGLAGSGFRNEQFF

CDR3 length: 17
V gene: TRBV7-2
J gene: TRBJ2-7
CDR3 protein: CASSSTPTGTFSYEQYF

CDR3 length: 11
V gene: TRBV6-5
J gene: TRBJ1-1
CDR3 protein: CASSMNTEAFF

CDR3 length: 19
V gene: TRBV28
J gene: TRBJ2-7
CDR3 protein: CASSYRTGWASGRRYEQYF

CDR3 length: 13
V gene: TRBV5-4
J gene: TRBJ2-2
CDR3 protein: CASGPDGRGELFF

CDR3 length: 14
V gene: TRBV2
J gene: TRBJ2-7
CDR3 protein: CASNGLAGTYEQYF

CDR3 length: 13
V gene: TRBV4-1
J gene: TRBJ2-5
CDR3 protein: CASSQRGGETQYF

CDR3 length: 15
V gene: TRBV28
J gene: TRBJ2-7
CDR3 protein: CASSRDYQGTYEQYF

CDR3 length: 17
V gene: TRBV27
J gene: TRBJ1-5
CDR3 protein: CASRSEVQGITNQPQHF

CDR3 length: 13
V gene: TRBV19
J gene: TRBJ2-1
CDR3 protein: CASSMGLYNEQFF

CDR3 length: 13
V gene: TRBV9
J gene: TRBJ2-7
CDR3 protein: CASSPPTNYEQYF

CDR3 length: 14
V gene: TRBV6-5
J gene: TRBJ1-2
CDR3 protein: CASSTDRGNYGYTF

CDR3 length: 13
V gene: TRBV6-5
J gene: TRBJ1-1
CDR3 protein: CASSYNRNTEAFF

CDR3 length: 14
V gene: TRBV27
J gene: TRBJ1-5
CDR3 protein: CASSLIGSVQPQHF

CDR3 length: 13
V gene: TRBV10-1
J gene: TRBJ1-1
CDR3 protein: CASSTRGDTEAFF

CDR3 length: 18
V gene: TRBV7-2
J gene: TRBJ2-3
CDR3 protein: CASSSQRLADVSTDTQYF

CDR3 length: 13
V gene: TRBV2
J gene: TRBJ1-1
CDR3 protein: CASRDRGNTEAFF

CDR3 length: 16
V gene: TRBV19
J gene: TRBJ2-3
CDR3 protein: CASSAEREGLADTQYF

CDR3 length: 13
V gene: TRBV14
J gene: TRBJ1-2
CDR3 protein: CASSLGQGDGYTF

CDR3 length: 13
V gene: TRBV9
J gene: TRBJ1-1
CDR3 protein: CASSGLGDTEAFF

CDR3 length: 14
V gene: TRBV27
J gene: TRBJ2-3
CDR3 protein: CASTQQGARDTQYF

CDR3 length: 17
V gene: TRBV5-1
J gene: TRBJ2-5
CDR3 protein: CASSLTAIGVPQETQYF

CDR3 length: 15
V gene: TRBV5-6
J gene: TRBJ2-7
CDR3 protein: CASSLVAYSTYEQYF

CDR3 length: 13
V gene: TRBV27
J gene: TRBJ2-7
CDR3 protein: CASRVPGTHEQYF

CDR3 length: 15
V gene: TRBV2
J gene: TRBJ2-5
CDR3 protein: CASSEALGGPETQYF

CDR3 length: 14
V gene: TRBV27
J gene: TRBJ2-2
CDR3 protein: CASSLAGRTGELFF